This T cell receptor beta chain was documented in a study of beta chain features in type 1 diabetes. At the level of the study: Age, gender, cell numbers and subset yield matched between patients and controls. Examination spanned about 110 million sorted cells from all samples. Whole-study results and caveats: Moderate but significant shortening of TCRB CDR3s was recorded in all four CD4+ subsets from Type 1 diabetes patients. More deletions and fewer insertions at VDJ junctions were found in patients with type 1 diabetes.

The authors obtained over 95% purity in all sorted populations. Reverse transcription of all isolated RNA meant that expressed TCRB transcripts were sequenced. Method: immunoSEQ multiplex PCR; TCRdb's copy keeps in-frame clones and lacks some. The sample contains about 260,000 clones, about 20% of which appear only once. Germline lookup yields CDR1 LNHDA and CDR2 SQIVND (reference sequence). This CDR3 spans 15 amino acids. V lost 5 bases, J lost 1 base, and 12 bases lay in between. A word on this clone: The antigen is unknown.

The origin of this receptor is a middle-aged woman with type 1 diabetes. Input material: naive CD4+ T cells from blood. The V call is TRBV19, the J call TRBJ1-5; a possible D gene is TRBD1 (5 bases). Here the CDR3 reads CASSLTASSNQPQHF. In DNA, the CDR3 is TGTGCCAGTAGTTTGACAGCCAGCAGCAATCAGCCCCAGCATTTT.